This passage covers 16 T cell receptor beta chains from one sample sequenced in a study of blood T cell repertoires in COVID-19. Using immunoSEQ multiplex PCR, the repertoire was profiled, and TCRdb retains in-frame clones only, with some absent. This table holds roughly 250,000 clones, approximately 90% found once. Sequencing used PBMCs or T cells enriched from blood (not recorded which). The origin of the receptors is a woman aged 25 to 39 with acute COVID-19.

V gene TRBV12-5 combines with J gene TRBJ1-5, with D possibly being TRBD1 (6 bases). The CDR3 is 15 amino acids. V lost 8 bases to trimming and J lost 1 base, with 15 bases between them. Germline V CDR1 and CDR2: LGHNT, FRNRAP. The chain's CDR3 is CASRYDQGSNQPQHF. The CDR3 nucleotides read TGTGCTAGTCGGTACGACCAGGGGAGCAATCAGCCCCAGCATTTT.

The CDR3 DNA reads TGTGCCAGCTTAACCGGACAGGGGCCTGAAAAACTGTTTTTT. Its translation: CASLTGQGPEKLFF. The V gene is TRBV6-5, the J gene TRBJ1-4; TRBD1 matches 9 bases. The germline V gene has CDR1 MNHEY and CDR2 SVGAGI. This CDR3 has 14 residues. Trimming at V came to 8 bases and at J to 7 bases, leaving 8 bases not matched to a gene.

This sequence joins TRBV5-1 and TRBJ2-3; 7 bases align to TRBD2. The germline gives CDR1 SGHRS, CDR2 YFSETQ. The CDR3 spans 17 residues. V lost 1 base to trimming and J lost 0 bases; unmatched junction nucleotides: 8. The CDR3 region has the DNA TGCGCCAGCAGCTTGCGACTAGCCGTCGCTAGCACAGATACGCAGTATTTT. It translates to CASSLRLAVASTDTQYF.

A word on this clone: Additional DNA sequences in this sample encode the identical CDR3. The chain links TRBV6-5 to TRBJ1-2; no firm D call. The length of the CDR3 is 14 residues. V gave up 0 bases and J gave up 2 bases, with 7 bases separating them. The germline gives CDR1 MNHEY, CDR2 SVGAGI. The CDR3 region is CASSYSSGNYGYTF. Here the CDR3 DNA reads TGTGCCAGCAGTTACTCAAGCGGGAACTATGGCTACACCTTC.

V gene TRBV5-5 combines with J gene TRBJ2-2; D is perhaps TRBD2 (6 bases). V was clipped by 0 bases and J by 5 bases, with 8 bases between them. Germline V lookup: CDR1 SGHKS, CDR2 YYEKEE (reference sequence). The CDR3 runs to 14 residues. CDR3 sequence reads: CASSLAGETGELFF. The CDR3 DNA reads as TGTGCCAGCAGCTTGGCGGGAGAAACCGGGGAGCTGTTTTTT. The variable domain in full, completed from reference TRBV5-5 and TRBJ2-2, reads DAGVTQSPTHLIKTRGQQVTLRCSPISGHKSVSWYQQVLGQGPQFIFQYYEKEERGRGNFPDRFSARQFPNYSSELNVNALLLGDSALYLCASSLAGETGELFFGEGSRLTVL.

This clone was observed a single time. This rearrangement joins TRBV18 to TRBJ2-2, with no clear D. Trimming took 3 bases from V and 6 from J, leaving 5 bases between them. The CDR3 runs 12 residues. Germline lookup yields CDR1 KGHSH and CDR2 LQKENI. CDR3 in amino acids: CASSPASGELFF. Here the CDR3 DNA reads TGTGCCAGCTCACCGGCCTCCGGGGAGCTGTTTTTT.

This rearrangement joins TRBV6-1 to TRBJ1-1, with 8 bases aligning to TRBD1. CDR3 length: 16 residues. V shed 2 bases, J shed 2 bases, and the junction held 7 bases outside the gene matches. Germline loops: CDR1 MNHNS, CDR2 SASEGT. In DNA form, the CDR3 reads TGTGCCAGCAGTGAATTTAGGACAGGGCTTAACACTGAAGCTTTCTTT. As protein: CASSEFRTGLNTEAFF.

The chain has TRBV4-1 and TRBJ2-5; D may be TRBD1 (5 bases). V was shortened by 1 base and J by 0 bases, with 18 bases between the two germline ends. Germline V gene lookup returns CDR1 MGHRA and CDR2 YSYEKL. This CDR3 has 18 amino acids. CDR3: CASSQAGERQLYQETQYF. CDR3 sequence (DNA): TGCGCCAGCAGCCAAGCCGGAGAGAGACAGCTTTACCAAGAGACCCAGTACTTC.

This chain links TRBV18 with TRBJ1-5, with 12 bases aligning to TRBD1. There are 16 residues in the CDR3. Germline-derived CDR1 and CDR2 are KGHSH and LQKENI. After removal of 5 bases from V and 7 bases from J, the junction contained 9 bases not matched to a gene. CDR3 coding DNA: TGTGCCAGCTCAGCCCCGGGACAGGGGGCCGGGCAGCCCCAGCATTTT. Its translation is CASSAPGQGAGQPQHF.

J is TRBJ1-5 and V is TRBV2; TRBD1 might be the D (5 bases). V gave up 4 bases and J gave up 3 bases, with 13 bases separating them. This CDR3 has 15 amino acids. Germline CDR1 SNHLY, CDR2 FYNNEI. CDR3 loop: CASSGWRQNNQPQHF. The DNA of the CDR3 is TGTGCCAGCAGTGGGTGGCGACAGAACAATCAGCCCCAGCATTTT.

This clone was picked up a small number of times. This chain uses TRBV2 with TRBJ1-1; possibly TRBD1 for D (5 bases). Germline lookup yields CDR1 SNHLY and CDR2 FYNNEI. Trimming removed 7 bases at V and 4 bases at J, with 13 bases between. The CDR3 has 13 residues. This CDR3 is CASTRAPGTEAFF. Written as DNA, the CDR3 is TGTGCCAGCACCAGGGCGCCGGGCACTGAAGCTTTCTTT. The whole variable domain, remainder taken from reference TRBV2 and TRBJ1-1, is EPEVTQTPSHQVTQMGQEVILRCVPISNHLYFYWYRQILGQKVEFLVSFYNNEISEKSEIFDDQFSVERPDGSNFTLKIRSTKLEDSAMYFCASTRAPGTEAFFGQGTRLTVV.

CDR3 DNA sequence: TGCGCCAGCAGCCAAGGGGCCCACAGGGGGGGCGGAAACATTCAGTACTTC. Amino acids: CASSQGAHRGGGNIQYF. This chain joins TRBV4-1 and TRBJ2-4; the D gene is possibly TRBD1 (8 bases). This CDR3 contains 17 residues. CDR1 MGHRA and CDR2 YSYEKL come from the germline V gene. The V end was cut by 1 base, the J end by 6 bases, with 19 bases between.

V usage is TRBV28 and J usage is TRBJ2-1, with D possibly TRBD2 on 6 matching bases. The CDR3 has 16 amino acids. In germline, CDR1 is MDHEN, CDR2 SYDVKM. V was shortened by 5 bases and J by 7 bases, with 21 bases between the two germline ends. The CDR3 sequence: CASSPGRASAGNEQFF. The CDR3 DNA follows: TGTGCCAGCAGTCCCGGGCGGGCTAGCGCAGGGAATGAGCAGTTCTTC.

In its sample, this clone was seen once. The rearrangement joins TRBV10-3 to TRBJ1-1, with D unclear. The CDR3 is made up of 14 amino acids. The germline V and J ends were trimmed by 1 base and 1 base, with 7 bases remaining between them. Per germline, CDR1 ENHRY and CDR2 SYGVKD. CDR3 in amino acids: CAISEFEANTEAFF. The CDR3 DNA reads TGTGCCATCAGTGAGTTCGAGGCGAACACTGAAGCTTTCTTT.

The chain carries TRBV19 and TRBJ2-7; TRBD2 aligns across 10 bases. Trimming cost V 4 bases and J 0 bases; bases outside gene matches: 3. Germline CDR1 LNHDA, CDR2 SQIVND (reference sequence). This CDR3 is 15 amino acids long. The CDR3 nucleotides read TGTGCCAGTAGTAAACTAGCGGGGAGCTCCTACGAGCAGTACTTC. It translates to CASSKLAGSSYEQYF.

This sequence joins TRBV18 and TRBJ2-3; TRBD2 agrees at 8 bases. This CDR3 has 16 residues. J gave up 2 bases and V 3 bases, and 7 bases lay outside the gene matches. Germline values: CDR1 KGHSH, CDR2 LQKENI. CDR3 nucleotides: TGTGCCAGCTCACCTTACGAGCGGGGGTTCACAGATACGCAGTATTTT. Translation gives CASSPYERGFTDTQYF.